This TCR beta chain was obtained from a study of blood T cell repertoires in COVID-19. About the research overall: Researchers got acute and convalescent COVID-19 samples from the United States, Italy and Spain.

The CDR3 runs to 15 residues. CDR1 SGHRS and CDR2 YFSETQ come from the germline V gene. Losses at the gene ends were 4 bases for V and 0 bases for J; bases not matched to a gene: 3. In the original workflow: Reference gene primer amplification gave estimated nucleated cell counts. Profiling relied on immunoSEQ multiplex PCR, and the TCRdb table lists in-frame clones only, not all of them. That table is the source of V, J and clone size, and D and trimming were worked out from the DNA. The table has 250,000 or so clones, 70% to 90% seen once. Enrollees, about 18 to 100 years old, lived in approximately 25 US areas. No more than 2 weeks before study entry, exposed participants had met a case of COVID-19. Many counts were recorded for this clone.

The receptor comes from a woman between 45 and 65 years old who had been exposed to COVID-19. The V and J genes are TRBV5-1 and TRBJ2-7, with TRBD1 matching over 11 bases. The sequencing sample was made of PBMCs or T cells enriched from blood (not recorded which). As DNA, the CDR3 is TGCGCCAGCAGCGAGGGGACAGGGGGCTCCTACGAGCAGTACTTC. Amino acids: CASSEGTGGSYEQYF.